The 14 T cell receptor beta chains given below trace back to one sample, sequenced in a study of blood T cell repertoires in COVID-19. The repertoire was sequenced with immunoSEQ multiplex PCR; TCRdb's copy has only in-frame clones and lacks some. The sample lists 25,000 to 30,000 clones, over 75% occurring once. Sequenced: peripheral blood. Receptors originate from a man aged 50-60 years with active COVID-19.

V usage is TRBV30 and J usage is TRBJ2-5, with 8 nucleotides matching TRBD1. The trim removed 2 bases at V and 5 bases at J, leaving 10 bases unmatched. The CDR3 contains 15 residues. The germline V gene has CDR1 GTSNPN and CDR2 SVGIG (reference sequence). CDR3 nucleotide sequence: TGTGCCTGGAGTCACGGGACAGGTACGGGGGAGACCCAGTACTTC. It yields the protein CAWSHGTGTGETQYF.

The V and J genes are TRBV11-3 and TRBJ2-1; 7 positions match TRBD2. Germline-derived CDR1 and CDR2 are SGHNT and YENEEA. J gave up 7 bases and V 3 bases, and 6 bases lay outside the gene matches. The CDR3 is 14 amino acids. This CDR3 is CASSFSAGENEQFF. Written as DNA, the CDR3 is TGTGCCAGCAGCTTCTCGGCGGGAGAGAATGAGCAGTTCTTC.

V gene TRBV7-9 combines with J gene TRBJ1-5; no definite D call. The CDR3 totals 14 residues. The V end was cut by 5 bases, the J end by 0 bases, with 8 bases between. From germline, CDR1 is SEHNR and CDR2 FQNEAQ (reference sequence). CDR3 amino acids: CASSLEYSNQPQHF. CDR3 nucleotides: TGTGCCAGCAGCCTAGAATATAGCAATCAGCCCCAGCATTTT.

The chain combines TRBV5-1 with TRBJ1-4; 7 bases align to TRBD1. Unmatched junction bases numbered 7, after V lost 3 bases and J lost 8 bases. Per germline, CDR1 SGHRS and CDR2 YFSETQ. This CDR3 has 14 residues. This CDR3 is CASSSTGSGEKLFF. The DNA of the CDR3 is TGCGCCAGCAGCTCGACAGGGTCGGGAGAAAAACTGTTTTTT.

The chain uses TRBV2 and TRBJ2-1; TRBD2 aligns across 10 bases. V dropped 6 bases and J dropped 4; count of bases not matched to a gene: 9. This CDR3 has 16 amino acids. Germline CDR1 reads SNHLY; CDR2 reads FYNNEI. Here the CDR3 reads CASRGIEREGYNEQFF. CDR3 nucleotide sequence: TGTGCCAGCAGGGGAATTGAGCGGGAGGGTTACAATGAGCAGTTCTTC.

The chain joins TRBV7-2 to TRBJ2-1, with 10 bases lining up with TRBD2. The V and J ends lost 5 bases and 9 bases, in that order; junction bases with no gene match: 13. Looked up from germline, CDR1 is SGHTA and CDR2 is FQGNSA. The CDR3 loop spans 16 amino acids. CDR3: CASSRRASGGAGEQFF. CDR3 sequence (DNA): TGTGCCAGCAGCCGGAGGGCTAGCGGGGGAGCGGGTGAGCAGTTCTTC.

V usage is TRBV28 and J usage is TRBJ2-2; 10 nucleotides agree with TRBD1. J gave up 3 bases and V 6 bases, and 7 bases lay outside the gene matches. The CDR3 is 16 residues long. Germline V CDR1 and CDR2: MDHEN, SYDVKM. Here the CDR3 DNA reads TGTGCCAGCAGACCGCTGGACAGGGGGGACACCGGGGAGCTGTTTTTT. It translates to CASRPLDRGDTGELFF.

The chain recombines TRBV7-2 with TRBJ2-1; tentative D call: TRBD2 (6 bases). CDR1 and CDR2 from the germline V gene are SGHTA and FQGNSA. V was shortened by 0 bases and J by 0 bases, with 15 bases between the two germline ends. The CDR3 length is 18 residues. The CDR3 is CASSLAPLAPHSYNEQFF. The CDR3 DNA sequence: TGTGCCAGCAGCTTAGCCCCTCTAGCGCCTCACTCCTACAATGAGCAGTTCTTC.

The chain employs TRBV6-6 and TRBJ1-3; D possibly corresponds to TRBD1 (6 bases). Trimming took 4 bases from V and 0 from J, leaving 7 bases between them. This CDR3 comprises 14 residues. In germline, CDR1 is MNHNY, CDR2 SVGAGI (reference sequence). The CDR3 region is CASSLGGSGNTIYF. The CDR3 bases are TGTGCCAGCAGTTTAGGGGGCTCTGGAAACACCATATATTTT.

J is TRBJ2-3 and V is TRBV11-3; tentative D call: TRBD1 (6 bases). Germline V gene sequence: CDR1 SGHNT, CDR2 YENEEA. Trimming shortened V by 6 bases and J by 5 bases, and 12 bases separated the two germline ends. The CDR3 contains 13 residues. CDR3 residues: CASRLQGQDTQYF. The CDR3 DNA reads as TGTGCCAGCAGGTTGCAGGGACAAGATACGCAGTATTTT.

The chain employs TRBV9 and TRBJ2-1, with 9 bases matching TRBD2. Germline CDR1 is SGDLS and CDR2 is YYNGEE. Losses at the gene ends were 3 bases for V and 8 bases for J; bases not matched to a gene: 12. The CDR3 totals 16 residues. CDR3 sequence (DNA): TGTGCCAGCAGCGAGCTCTTGGCGGGAGGGCCCCATGAGCAGTTCTTC. Translating it yields CASSELLAGGPHEQFF.

This chain uses TRBV7-9 with TRBJ2-1, with 9 nucleotides matching TRBD2. The CDR3 totals 17 residues. The V segment lost 0 bases and the J segment 4 bases; nucleotides outside the gene matches: 7. Germline-derived CDR1 and CDR2 are SEHNR and FQNEAQ (reference sequence). The CDR3 region has the DNA TGTGCCAGCAGCTTAGCGTGGACTAGCGAAAGGTACAATGAGCAGTTCTTC. This codes for CASSLAWTSERYNEQFF.

The chain carries TRBV10-3 and TRBJ1-5; D uncertain. V was trimmed by 0 bases and J by 4 bases, leaving 13 bases between them. CDR3 length: 16 residues. Germline V CDR1 and CDR2: ENHRY, SYGVKD. CDR3 bases: TGTGCCATCAGTGAGTCGACTCGGGGTCGAAATCAGCCCCAGCATTTT. Amino acid sequence: CAISESTRGRNQPQHF.

This clone was observed a single time. The V call is TRBV19, the J call TRBJ2-5; 9 nucleotides agree with TRBD2. The CDR3 is 13 residues long. Germline trimming cut 9 bases from V and 5 bases from J; bases unmatched to any gene: 7. Looked up from germline, CDR1 is LNHDA and CDR2 is SQIVND (reference sequence). This chain's CDR3 is CASVSGGGETQYF. CDR3 nucleotide sequence: TGTGCCAGCGTTAGCGGGGGCGGGGAGACCCAGTACTTC.